These 8 T cell receptor beta chains originate from one sample sequenced in a study of blood T cells in healthy people across ages. The use of a sample-barcoded 5' primer and a J-beta primer mix characterized a second PCR of roughly 6 to 12 cycles. TCRdb recomputed calls from the 5' RACE reads with MiXCR, one row per CDR3 protein. The sample contains roughly 1,300,000 distinct CDR3 sequences, 55% to 75% of which appear only once. Specimen: blood. The source is a man between 18 and 29 years old in good health.

This clonotype was seen once. The chain is built from TRBV2 and TRBJ1-2; D call uncertain. Trimming took off 3 bases at V and 6 bases at J, with 8 bases between the two ends. Germline V gene sequence: CDR1 SNHLY, CDR2 FYNNEI. The CDR3 runs 12 residues. CDR3 bases: TGTGCCAGCAGTGACGGGTCCAATGGCTACACCTTC. It yields the protein CASSDGSNGYTF. Variable domain in full (rest from reference TRBV2 and TRBJ1-2): EPEVTQTPSHQVTQMGQEVILRCVPISNHLYFYWYRQILGQKVEFLVSFYNNEISEKSEIFDDQFSVERPDGSNFTLKIRSTKLEDSAMYFCASSDGSNGYTFGSGTRLTVV.

This clonotype was counted only a few times. The V call is TRBV4-2, the J call TRBJ1-2; D unclear. Trimming shortened V by 0 bases and J by 6 bases, and 8 bases separated the two germline ends. The CDR3 runs 13 residues. In germline, CDR1 is LGHNA, CDR2 YNFKEQ. CDR3 sequence: CASSQEGSNGYTF. The CDR3 coding sequence is TGTGCCAGCAGCCAAGAGGGGTCAAATGGCTACACCTTC.

The chain links TRBV9 to TRBJ2-3; maybe TRBD2 (7 bases). V lost 4 bases and J lost 2, with 17 bases in between. There are 16 residues in the CDR3. Germline CDR1 is SGDLS and CDR2 is YYNGEE. The CDR3 sequence: CASSRGGGFDTDTQYF. CDR3 in DNA: TGTGCCAGCAGCCGCGGGGGCGGGTTTGACACAGATACGCAGTATTTT. Full variable domain (outside the CDR3, taken from reference TRBV9 and TRBJ2-3): DSGVTQTPKHLITATGQRVTLRCSPRSGDLSVYWYQQSLDQGLQFLIQYYNGEERAKGNILERFSAQQFPDLHSELNLSSLELGDSALYFCASSRGGGFDTDTQYFGPGTRLTVL.

V and J are TRBV6-4 and TRBJ1-1; D call uncertain. V gave up 0 bases and J gave up 1 base, with 3 bases separating them. The CDR3 runs to 13 residues. Germline V CDR1 and CDR2: MRHNA, SNTAGT. This CDR3 is CASSDSWNTEAFF. The CDR3 DNA sequence: TGTGCCAGCAGTGACTCCTGGAACACTGAAGCTTTCTTT.

This rearrangement joins TRBV27 to TRBJ2-1; TRBD2 matches at 9 bases. The CDR3 has 17 amino acids. Per the germline V gene, CDR1 is MNHEY and CDR2 is SMNVEV (reference sequence). J was trimmed by 1 base and V by 4 bases; bases with no gene match: 8. This CDR3 is CASSSLQRGASYNEQFF. The CDR3 DNA reads TGTGCCAGCAGTTCACTCCAGCGGGGGGCATCCTACAATGAGCAGTTCTTC.

The chain has TRBV30 and TRBJ2-3; no reliable D call. From germline, CDR1 is GTSNPN and CDR2 SVGIG (reference sequence). The CDR3 covers 13 residues. V was clipped by 0 bases and J by 4 bases, with 8 bases between them. DNA for the CDR3: TGTGCCTGGAGTGTAACATTTGCAGATACGCAGTATTTT. It translates to CAWSVTFADTQYF. Full variable domain (outside the CDR3, taken from reference TRBV30 and TRBJ2-3): SQTIHQWPATLVQPVGSPLSLECTVEGTSNPNLYWYRQAAGRGLQLLFYSVGIGQISSEVPQNLSASRPQDRQFILSSKKLLLSDSGFYLCAWSVTFADTQYFGPGTRLTVL.

The V gene is TRBV27, the J gene TRBJ2-5; D uncertain. Per the germline V gene, CDR1 is MNHEY and CDR2 is SMNVEV (reference sequence). This CDR3 spans 11 amino acids. Deletions cut 7 bases from V and 2 bases from J, with 5 bases between. The CDR3 loop reads CASMQQETQYF. The CDR3 nucleotides are TGTGCCAGCATGCAGCAAGAGACCCAGTACTTC.

The chain recombines TRBV28 with TRBJ2-3, with unresolved D. This CDR3 region has 16 residues. Trimming removed 7 bases at V and 2 bases at J, with 19 bases between. Per the germline V gene, CDR1 is MDHEN and CDR2 is SYDVKM. CDR3 residues: CASTPSMAFPTDTQYF. The CDR3 nucleotides read TGTGCCAGCACCCCCTCGATGGCTTTTCCCACAGATACGCAGTATTTT.